The rows below give T cell receptor beta chains drawn from one sample of a study of shared T cell receptors in the human thymus. TCRdb keeps only in-frame clones here, not all; method: immunoSEQ multiplex PCR. The data hold approximately 660,000 clones, with 70% to 90% observed a single time. The sample was also reused in another study, on human thymus T cells.

Sequencing input: thymocytes. All receptors come from a boy in the first two years of life with a congenital heart defect. Each CDR3 is given with its conserved first and last residue. A D gene is named only where the DNA matches it firmly. Size is omitted from some rows. Given values are once, few, many or a class for expanded clones.

length	D	V	J	size	CDR3	DNA
22	TRBD2	TRBV4-3	TRBJ2-3	NA	CASSQETSGRQRQRGTTDTQYF	TGCGCCAGCAGCCAAGAAACTAGCGGGAGGCAGCGGCAGCGGGGAACCACAGATACGCAGTATTTT
18	TRBD2	TRBV2	TRBJ2-5	NA	CASMRPGTSGSHRETQYF	TGTGCCAGCATGCGCCCCGGGACTAGCGGGAGCCACCGAGAGACCCAGTACTTC
17	TRBD2	TRBV10-1	TRBJ2-2	few	CASSLGLAGGLTGELFF	TGCGCCAGCAGTCTGGGACTAGCGGGAGGCCTCACCGGGGAGCTGTTTTTT
17	TRBD2	TRBV7-9	TRBJ2-1	NA	CASSSNRTSGSYNEQFF	TGTGCCAGCAGCTCAAACCGGACTAGCGGGTCCTACAATGAGCAGTTCTTC
13	NA	TRBV2	TRBJ2-5	NA	CASIEGETETQYF	TGTGCCAGCATTGAGGGCGAAACGGAGACCCAGTACTTC
15	NA	TRBV14	TRBJ2-7	NA	CASRRGGLNYYEQYF	TGTGCCAGCAGGAGAGGCGGTCTAAACTACTACGAGCAGTACTTC
16	TRBD1	TRBV4-3	TRBJ1-4	NA	CASSQDRGQGDEKLFF	TGCGCCAGCAGCCAAGATAGAGGACAGGGGGATGAAAAACTGTTTTTT
16	NA	TRBV16	TRBJ1-1	NA	CASSLPNPAGGTEAFF	TGTGCCAGCAGCCTCCCTAACCCAGCTGGAGGTACTGAAGCTTTCTTT
15	TRBD1	TRBV9	TRBJ2-2	NA	CASSRTGGAPGELFF	TGTGCCAGCAGCAGGACAGGGGGCGCCCCCGGGGAGCTGTTTTTT
15	TRBD1	TRBV29-1	TRBJ1-1	few	CSVGSSRGRDTEAFF	TGCAGCGTTGGGTCCAGCAGGGGGCGGGACACTGAAGCTTTCTTT
15	TRBD2	TRBV30	TRBJ2-4	NA	CAWRPGTSEKNIQYF	TGTGCCTGGCGCCCCGGGACTAGCGAAAAAAACATTCAGTACTTC
14	NA	TRBV18	TRBJ2-3	NA	CASSPRRREDTQYF	TGTGCCAGCTCACCCAGGAGGAGAGAAGATACGCAGTATTTT
14	NA	TRBV28	TRBJ1-5	once	CASSLCNRKKPQHF	TGTGCCAGCAGTTTATGCAACAGGAAGAAGCCCCAGCATTTT
14	NA	TRBV7-2	TRBJ2-7	NA	CASSLRREAYEQYF	TGTGCCAGCAGCTTAAGGCGGGAAGCCTACGAGCAGTACTTC